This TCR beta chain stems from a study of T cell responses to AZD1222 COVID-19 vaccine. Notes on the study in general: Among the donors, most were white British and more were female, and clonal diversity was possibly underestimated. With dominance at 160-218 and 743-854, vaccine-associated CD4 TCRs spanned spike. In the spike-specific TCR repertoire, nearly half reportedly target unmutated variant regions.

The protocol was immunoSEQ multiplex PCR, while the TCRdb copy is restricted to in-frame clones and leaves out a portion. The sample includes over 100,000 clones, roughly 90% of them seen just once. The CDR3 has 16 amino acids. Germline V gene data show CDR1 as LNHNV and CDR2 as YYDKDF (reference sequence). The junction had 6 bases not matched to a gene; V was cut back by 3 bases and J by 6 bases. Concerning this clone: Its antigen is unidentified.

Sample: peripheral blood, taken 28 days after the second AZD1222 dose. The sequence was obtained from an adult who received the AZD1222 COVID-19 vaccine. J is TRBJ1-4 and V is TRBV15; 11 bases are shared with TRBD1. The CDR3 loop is CATSSLGQGAYEKLFF. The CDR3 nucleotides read TGTGCCACCAGCAGCCTAGGACAGGGGGCGTATGAAAAACTGTTTTTT. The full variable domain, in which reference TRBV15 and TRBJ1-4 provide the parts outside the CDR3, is DAMVIQNPRYQVTQFGKPVTLSCSQTLNHNVMYWYQQKSSQAPKLLFHYYDKDFNNEADTPDNFQSRRPNTSFCFLDIRSPGLGDTAMYLCATSSLGQGAYEKLFFGSGTQLSVL.